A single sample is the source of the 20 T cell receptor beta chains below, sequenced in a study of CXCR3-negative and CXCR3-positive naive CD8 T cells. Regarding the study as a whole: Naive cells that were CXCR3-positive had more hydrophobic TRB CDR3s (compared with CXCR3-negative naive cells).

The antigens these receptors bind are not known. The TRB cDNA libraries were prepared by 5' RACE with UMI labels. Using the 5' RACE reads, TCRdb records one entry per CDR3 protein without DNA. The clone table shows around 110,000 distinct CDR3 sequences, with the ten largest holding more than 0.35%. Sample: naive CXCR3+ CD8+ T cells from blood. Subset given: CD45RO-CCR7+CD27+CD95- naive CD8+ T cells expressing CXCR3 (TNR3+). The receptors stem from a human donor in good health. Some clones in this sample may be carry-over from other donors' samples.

CDR3 sequence reads: CASSWTSGDTQYF. V usage is TRBV7-9 and J usage is TRBJ2-3. The CDR3 loop spans 13 amino acids. CDR1 is SEHNR, CDR2 FQNEAQ, per germline (reference sequence).

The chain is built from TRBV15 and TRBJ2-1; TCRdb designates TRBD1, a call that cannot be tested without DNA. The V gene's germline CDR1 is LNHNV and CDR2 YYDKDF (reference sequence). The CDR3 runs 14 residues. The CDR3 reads CATSSSTGLAGQFF.

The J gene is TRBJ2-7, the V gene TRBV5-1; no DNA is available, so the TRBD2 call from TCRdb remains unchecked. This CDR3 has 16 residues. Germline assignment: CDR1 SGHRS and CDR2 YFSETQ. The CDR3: CASSLAATSGGYEQYF.

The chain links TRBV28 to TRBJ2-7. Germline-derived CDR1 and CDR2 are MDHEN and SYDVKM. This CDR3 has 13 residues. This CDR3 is CASSQGISYEQYF. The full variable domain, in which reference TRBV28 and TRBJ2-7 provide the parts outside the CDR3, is DVKVTQSSRYLVKRTGEKVFLECVQDMDHENMFWYRQDPGLGLRLIYFSYDVKMKEKGDIPEGYSVSREKKERFSLILESASTNQTSMYLCASSQGISYEQYFGPGTRLTVT.

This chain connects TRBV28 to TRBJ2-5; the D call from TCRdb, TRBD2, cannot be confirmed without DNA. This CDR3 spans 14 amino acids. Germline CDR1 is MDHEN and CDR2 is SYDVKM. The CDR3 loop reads CASSETSLEETQYF.

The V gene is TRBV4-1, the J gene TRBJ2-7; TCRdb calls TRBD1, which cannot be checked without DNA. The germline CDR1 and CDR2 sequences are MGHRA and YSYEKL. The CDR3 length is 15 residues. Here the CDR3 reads CASSQEGVSFYEQYF.

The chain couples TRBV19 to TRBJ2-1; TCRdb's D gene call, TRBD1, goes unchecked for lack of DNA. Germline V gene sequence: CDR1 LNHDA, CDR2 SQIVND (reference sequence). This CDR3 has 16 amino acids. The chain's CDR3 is CASSPYAGTGNNEQFF.

The CDR3 reads CASLLGTGALLNEQFF. This chain connects TRBV12-3 or TRBV12-4 to TRBJ2-1; no DNA is available, so the TRBD1 call from TCRdb remains unchecked. CDR3 length: 16 amino acids.

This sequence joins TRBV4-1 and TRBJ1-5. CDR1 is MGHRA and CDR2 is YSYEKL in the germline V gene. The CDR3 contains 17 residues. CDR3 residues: CASSQDTRVWSNQPQHF.

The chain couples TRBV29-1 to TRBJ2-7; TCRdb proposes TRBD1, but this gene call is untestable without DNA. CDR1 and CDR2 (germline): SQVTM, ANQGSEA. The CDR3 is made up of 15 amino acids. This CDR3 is CSPQPPGQETYEQYF.

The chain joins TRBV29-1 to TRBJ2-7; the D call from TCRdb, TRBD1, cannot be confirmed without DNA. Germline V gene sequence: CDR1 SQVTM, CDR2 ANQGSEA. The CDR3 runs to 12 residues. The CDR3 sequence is CSYRDREHEQYF.

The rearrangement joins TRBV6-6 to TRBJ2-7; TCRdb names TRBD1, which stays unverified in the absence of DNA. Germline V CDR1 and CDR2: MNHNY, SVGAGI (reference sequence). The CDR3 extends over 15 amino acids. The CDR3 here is CASSSLDRGSNEQYF.

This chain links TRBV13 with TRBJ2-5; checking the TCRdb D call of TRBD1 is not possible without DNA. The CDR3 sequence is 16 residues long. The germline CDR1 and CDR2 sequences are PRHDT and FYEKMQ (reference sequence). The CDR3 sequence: CASSNPGERYQETQYF.

CDR3 loop: CASSPPGSGNNEQFF. The genes are TRBV7-9 and TRBJ2-1; the D call from TCRdb, TRBD1, cannot be confirmed without DNA. This CDR3 region has 15 residues. Germline V gene sequence: CDR1 SEHNR, CDR2 FQNEAQ (reference sequence).

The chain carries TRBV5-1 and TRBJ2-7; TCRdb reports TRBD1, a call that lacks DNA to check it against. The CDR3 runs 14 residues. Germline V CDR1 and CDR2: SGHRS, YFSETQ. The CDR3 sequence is CASTPDDSSYEQYF.

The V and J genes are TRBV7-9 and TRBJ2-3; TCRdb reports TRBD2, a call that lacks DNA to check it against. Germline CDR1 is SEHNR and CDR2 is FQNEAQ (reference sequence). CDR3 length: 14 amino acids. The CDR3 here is CASSSVEEGDTQYF.

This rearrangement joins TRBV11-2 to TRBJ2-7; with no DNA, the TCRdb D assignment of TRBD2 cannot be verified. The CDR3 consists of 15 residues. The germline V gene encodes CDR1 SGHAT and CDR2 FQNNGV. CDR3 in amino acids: CASSLVGLEADEQYF.

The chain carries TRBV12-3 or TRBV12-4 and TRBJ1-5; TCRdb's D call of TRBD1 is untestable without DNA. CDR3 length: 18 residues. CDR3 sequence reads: CASSFAGQVLRGGQPQHF.

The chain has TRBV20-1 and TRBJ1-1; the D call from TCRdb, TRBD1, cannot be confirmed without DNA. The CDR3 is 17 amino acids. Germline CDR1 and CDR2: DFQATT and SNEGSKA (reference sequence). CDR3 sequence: CSARDSHPPLMNTEAFF.

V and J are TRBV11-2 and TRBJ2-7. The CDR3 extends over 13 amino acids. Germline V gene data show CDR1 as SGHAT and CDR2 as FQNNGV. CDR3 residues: CASSLGAGYEQYF.